These 9 T cell receptor beta chains were all obtained from the same sample, sequenced in a study of blood T cell repertoires in COVID-19. Clones were read by immunoSEQ multiplex PCR, and TCRdb kept only the in-frame ones, dropping some. The sample yields around 250,000 clones, about nine tenths seen once. The specimen was peripheral blood. These TCRs come from a woman aged 40 to 50 who had recovered from COVID-19.

The rearrangement joins TRBV3-1 (or the pseudogene TRBV3-2) to TRBJ2-1; 11 bases are shared with TRBD2. This CDR3 contains 16 residues. Per germline, CDR1 LGHDT and CDR2 YNNKEL (reference sequence). The ends lost 4 bases at V and 13 bases at J; junction bases unmatched: 15. The CDR3 DNA sequence: TGTGCCAGCAGCCTTCCCGGGACTAGCGGCCGGGTCGACCAGTTCTTC. Amino acids: CASSLPGTSGRVDQFF.

V gene TRBV11-2 combines with J gene TRBJ2-5; possible D gene TRBD2, 6 bases. Between the trimmed V and J ends, which lost 1 base and 3 bases, there was a span of 9 bases. Per germline, CDR1 SGHAT and CDR2 FQNNGV. The CDR3 totals 14 residues. The chain's CDR3 is CASSLAPGEETQYF. The CDR3 nucleotides read TGTGCCAGCAGCTTAGCCCCGGGAGAAGAGACCCAGTACTTC.

The V and J genes are TRBV5-1 and TRBJ2-1, with 12 positions matching TRBD2. Losses at the gene ends were 2 bases for V and 0 bases for J; bases not matched to a gene: 6. The germline gives CDR1 SGHRS, CDR2 YFSETQ. This CDR3 region has 18 residues. The DNA of the CDR3 is TGCGCCAGCAGCTTCGGGACTAGCGGGTGGAGCTCCTACAATGAGCAGTTCTTC. Translated, it gives CASSFGTSGWSSYNEQFF.

This rearrangement joins TRBV27 to TRBJ2-2; tentative D call: TRBD2 (6 bases). Germline CDR1 is MNHEY and CDR2 is SMNVEV (reference sequence). The CDR3 totals 15 residues. The ends were cut back, 6 bases at V and 1 base at J, with 12 bases in the middle. As DNA, the CDR3 is TGTGCCAGCAGCGGGGGACCTTGGAACACCGGGGAGCTGTTTTTT. Translating it yields CASSGGPWNTGELFF.

The chain couples TRBV28 to TRBJ2-5, with 9 bases matching TRBD1. The germline gives CDR1 MDHEN, CDR2 SYDVKM. The CDR3 consists of 16 residues. V gave up 6 bases and J gave up 4 bases; unmatched junction bases: 12. The CDR3 reads CASSRAGQGNRETQYF. The CDR3 bases are TGTGCCAGCAGCCGCGCGGGACAGGGAAACCGAGAGACCCAGTACTTC.

This chain connects TRBV5-6 to TRBJ1-3; 8 nucleotides align to TRBD1. The CDR3 is 15 amino acids. The germline V gene encodes CDR1 SGHDT and CDR2 YYEEEE. Germline trimming cut 4 bases from V and 0 bases from J; bases unmatched to any gene: 3. CDR3 in amino acids: CASSPDRGSGNTIYF. The CDR3 DNA follows: TGTGCCAGCAGCCCCGACAGGGGCTCTGGAAACACCATATATTTT. The full variable domain, with the rest looked up from reference TRBV5-6 and TRBJ1-3, is DAGVTQSPTHLIKTRGQQVTLRCSPKSGHDTVSWYQQALGQGPQFIFQYYEEEERQRGNFPDRFSGHQFPNYSSELNVNALLLGDSALYLCASSPDRGSGNTIYFGEGSWLTVV.

The chain carries TRBV6-5 and TRBJ1-2; 8 nucleotides line up with TRBD1. The CDR3 consists of 14 residues. Germline CDR1 MNHEY, CDR2 SVGAGI. V dropped 2 bases and J dropped 8; count of bases not matched to a gene: 7. In nucleotides, the CDR3 is TGTGCCAGCAGTTACGGGGGACAGGTTGGCGGCTACACCTTC. Translated, it gives CASSYGGQVGGYTF.

This rearrangement joins TRBV19 to TRBJ2-1; TRBD2 aligns across 8 bases. Germline CDR1 and CDR2: LNHDA and SQIVND (reference sequence). Trimming took 6 bases from V and 5 from J; bases not matched to a gene: 6. CDR3 length: 14 residues. For the CDR3, the DNA is TGTGCCAGTAGACGTAGCGGGACGGACAATGAGCAGTTCTTC. Its translation is CASRRSGTDNEQFF. The full variable domain, rest sourced from reference TRBV19 and TRBJ2-1, is DGGITQSPKYLFRKEGQNVTLSCEQNLNHDAMYWYRQDPGQGLRLIYYSQIVNDFQKGDIAEGYSVSREKKESFPLTVTSAQKNPTAFYLCASRRSGTDNEQFFGPGTRLTVL.

The chain is built from TRBV11-3 and TRBJ2-1; TRBD2 agrees at 10 bases. Germline CDR1 SGHNT, CDR2 YENEEA. V trimming: 5 bases; J trimming: 6 bases; junction bases outside the gene matches: 10. The CDR3 is 16 amino acids. This CDR3 is CASSLYGLAATNEQFF. CDR3 nucleotide sequence: TGTGCCAGCAGCCTTTACGGACTAGCGGCAACCAATGAGCAGTTCTTC.